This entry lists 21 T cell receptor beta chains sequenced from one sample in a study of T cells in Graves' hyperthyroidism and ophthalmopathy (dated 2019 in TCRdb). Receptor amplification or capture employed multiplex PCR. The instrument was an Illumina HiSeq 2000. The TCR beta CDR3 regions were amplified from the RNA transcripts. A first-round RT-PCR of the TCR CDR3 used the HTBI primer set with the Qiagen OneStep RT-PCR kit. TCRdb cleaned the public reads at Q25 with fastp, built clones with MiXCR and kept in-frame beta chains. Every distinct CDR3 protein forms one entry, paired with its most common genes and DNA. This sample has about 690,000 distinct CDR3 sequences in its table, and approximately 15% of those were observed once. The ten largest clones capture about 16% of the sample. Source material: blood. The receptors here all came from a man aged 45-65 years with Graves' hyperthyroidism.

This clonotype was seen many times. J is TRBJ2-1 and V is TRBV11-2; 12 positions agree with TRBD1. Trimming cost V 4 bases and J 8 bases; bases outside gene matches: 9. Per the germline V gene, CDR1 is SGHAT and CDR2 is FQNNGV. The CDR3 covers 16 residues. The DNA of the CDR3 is TGTGCCAGCAGCTCCCCCGGGACAGGGGGCCGGGATGAGCAGTTCTTC. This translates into CASSSPGTGGRDEQFF.

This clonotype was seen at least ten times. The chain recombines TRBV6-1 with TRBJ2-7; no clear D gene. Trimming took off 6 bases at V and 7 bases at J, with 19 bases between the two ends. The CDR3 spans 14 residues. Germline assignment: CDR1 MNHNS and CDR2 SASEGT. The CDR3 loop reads CASSLDRALSEQYF. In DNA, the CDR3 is TGTGCCAGCAGCCTCGACCGGGCCCTTAGTGAGCAGTACTTC.

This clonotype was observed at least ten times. The CDR3: CAWSVGGGVETQYF. CDR3 bases: TGTGCCTGGAGTGTCGGCGGGGGTGTAGAGACCCAGTACTTC. The V call is TRBV30, the J call TRBJ2-5, with 7 bases that match TRBD2. CDR1 and CDR2 (germline): GTSNPN, SVGIG (reference sequence). Trimming removed 0 bases from V and 4 bases from J; junction bases left unmatched: 5. This CDR3 comprises 14 residues.

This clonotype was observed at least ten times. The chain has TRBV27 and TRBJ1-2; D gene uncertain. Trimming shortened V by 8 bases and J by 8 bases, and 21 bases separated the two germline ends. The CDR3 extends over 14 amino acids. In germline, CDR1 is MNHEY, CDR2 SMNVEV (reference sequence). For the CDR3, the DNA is TGTGCCAGCGCCCTGGCGGCAGCCTCTAGAGGCTACACCTTC. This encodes CASALAAASRGYTF.

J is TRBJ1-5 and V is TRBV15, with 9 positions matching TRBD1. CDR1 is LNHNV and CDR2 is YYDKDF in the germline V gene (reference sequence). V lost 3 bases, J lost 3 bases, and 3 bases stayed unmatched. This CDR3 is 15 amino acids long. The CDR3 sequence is CATSRDRGLNQPQHF. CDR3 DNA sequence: TGTGCCACCAGCAGGGACAGGGGACTCAATCAGCCCCAGCATTTT.

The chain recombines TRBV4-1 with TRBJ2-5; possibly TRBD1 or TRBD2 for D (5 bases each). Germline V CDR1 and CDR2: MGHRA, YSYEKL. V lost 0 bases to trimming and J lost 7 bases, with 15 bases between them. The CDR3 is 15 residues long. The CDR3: CASSQDSYDGATQYF. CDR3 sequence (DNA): TGCGCCAGCAGCCAAGACTCCTACGACGGGGCGACCCAGTACTTC.

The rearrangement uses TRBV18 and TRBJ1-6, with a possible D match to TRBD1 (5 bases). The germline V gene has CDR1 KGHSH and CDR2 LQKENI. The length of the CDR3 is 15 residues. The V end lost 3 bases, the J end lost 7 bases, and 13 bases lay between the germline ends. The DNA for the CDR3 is TGTGCCAGCTCACCCCGATCCCGGGGGAATTCACCCCTCCACTTT. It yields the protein CASSPRSRGNSPLHF.

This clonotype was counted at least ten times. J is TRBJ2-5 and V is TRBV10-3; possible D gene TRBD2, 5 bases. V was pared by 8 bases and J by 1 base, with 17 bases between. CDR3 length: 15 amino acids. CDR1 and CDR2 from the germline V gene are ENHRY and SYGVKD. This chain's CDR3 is CAIGQDGVGQETQYF. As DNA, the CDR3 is TGTGCCATCGGCCAAGACGGGGTTGGCCAAGAGACCCAGTACTTC.

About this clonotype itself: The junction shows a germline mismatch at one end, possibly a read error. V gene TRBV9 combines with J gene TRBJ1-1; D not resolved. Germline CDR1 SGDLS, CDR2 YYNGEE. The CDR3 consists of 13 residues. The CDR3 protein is CASSPLSDTEALF. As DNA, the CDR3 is TGTGCCAGCAGCCCTCTTTCAGACACTGAAGCTCTCTTT.

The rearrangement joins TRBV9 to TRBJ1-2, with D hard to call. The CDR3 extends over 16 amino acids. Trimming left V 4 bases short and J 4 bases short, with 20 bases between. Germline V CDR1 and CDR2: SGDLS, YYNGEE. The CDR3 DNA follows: TGTGCCAGCAGCCCCGACCCCCGGGCCCCGATCTATGGCTACACCTTC. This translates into CASSPDPRAPIYGYTF. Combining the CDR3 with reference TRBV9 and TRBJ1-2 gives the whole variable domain DSGVTQTPKHLITATGQRVTLRCSPRSGDLSVYWYQQSLDQGLQFLIQYYNGEERAKGNILERFSAQQFPDLHSELNLSSLELGDSALYFCASSPDPRAPIYGYTFGSGTRLTVV.

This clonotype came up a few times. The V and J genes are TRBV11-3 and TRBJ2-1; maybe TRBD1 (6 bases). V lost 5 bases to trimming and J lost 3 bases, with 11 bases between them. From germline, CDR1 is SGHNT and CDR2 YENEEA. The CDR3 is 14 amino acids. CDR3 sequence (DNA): TGTGCCAGCAGCAGTAGGGACAACTACAATGAGCAGTTCTTC. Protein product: CASSSRDNYNEQFF.

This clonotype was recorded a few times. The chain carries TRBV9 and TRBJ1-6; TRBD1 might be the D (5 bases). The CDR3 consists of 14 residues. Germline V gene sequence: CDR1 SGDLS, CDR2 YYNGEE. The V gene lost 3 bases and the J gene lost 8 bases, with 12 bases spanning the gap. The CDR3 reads CASSEGTDHSPLHF. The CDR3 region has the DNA TGTGCCAGCAGCGAAGGGACCGACCATTCACCCCTCCACTTT.

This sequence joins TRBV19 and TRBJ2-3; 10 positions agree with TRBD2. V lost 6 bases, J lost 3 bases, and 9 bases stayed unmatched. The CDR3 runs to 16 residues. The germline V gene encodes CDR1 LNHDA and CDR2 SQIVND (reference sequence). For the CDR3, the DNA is TGTGCCAGTAGGCCCAGTAGCGGGAGGACGACAGATACGCAGTATTTT. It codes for CASRPSSGRTTDTQYF.

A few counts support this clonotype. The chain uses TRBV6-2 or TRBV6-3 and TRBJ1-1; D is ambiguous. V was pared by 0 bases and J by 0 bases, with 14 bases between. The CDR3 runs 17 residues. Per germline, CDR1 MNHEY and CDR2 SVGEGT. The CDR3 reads CASSYSSEATLNTEAFF. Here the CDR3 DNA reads TGTGCCAGCAGTTACTCTAGTGAGGCCACATTGAACACTGAAGCTTTCTTT.

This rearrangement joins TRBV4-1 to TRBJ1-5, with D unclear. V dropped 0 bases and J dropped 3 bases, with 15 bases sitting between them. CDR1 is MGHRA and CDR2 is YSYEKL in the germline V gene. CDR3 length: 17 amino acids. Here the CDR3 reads CASSQDGNQFLNQPQHF. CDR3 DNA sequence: TGCGCCAGCAGCCAAGATGGGAATCAGTTTCTCAATCAGCCCCAGCATTTT.

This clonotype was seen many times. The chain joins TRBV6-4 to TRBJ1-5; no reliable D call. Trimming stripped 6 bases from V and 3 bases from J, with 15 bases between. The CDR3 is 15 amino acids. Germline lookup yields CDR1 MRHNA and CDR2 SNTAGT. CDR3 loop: CASRVTRNNNQPQHF. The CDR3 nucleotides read TGTGCCAGCAGAGTGACAAGGAATAACAATCAGCCCCAGCATTTT.

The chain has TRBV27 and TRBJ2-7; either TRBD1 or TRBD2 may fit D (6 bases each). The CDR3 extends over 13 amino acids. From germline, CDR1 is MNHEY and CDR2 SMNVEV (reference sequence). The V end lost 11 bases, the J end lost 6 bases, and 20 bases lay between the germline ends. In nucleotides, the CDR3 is TGTGCCGCAAAGGGGGGCGGACCGGGCGAGCAGTACTTC. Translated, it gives CAAKGGGPGEQYF.

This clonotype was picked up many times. The CDR3 region is CASSVTSAEQYF. The CDR3 DNA sequence: TGTGCCAGCAGTGTGACTAGCGCCGAGCAGTACTTC. The rearrangement links TRBV12-3 or TRBV12-4 to TRBJ2-7, with 8 bases aligning to TRBD2. CDR3 length: 12 amino acids. J lost 6 bases, V lost 5 bases, and 3 bases had no gene match.

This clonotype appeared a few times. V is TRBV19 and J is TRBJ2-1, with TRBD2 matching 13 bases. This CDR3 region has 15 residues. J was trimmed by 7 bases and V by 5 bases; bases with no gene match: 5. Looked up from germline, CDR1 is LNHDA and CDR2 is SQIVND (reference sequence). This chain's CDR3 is CASSPGLAGRNEQFF. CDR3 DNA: TGTGCCAGTAGTCCGGGACTAGCGGGAAGGAATGAGCAGTTCTTC.

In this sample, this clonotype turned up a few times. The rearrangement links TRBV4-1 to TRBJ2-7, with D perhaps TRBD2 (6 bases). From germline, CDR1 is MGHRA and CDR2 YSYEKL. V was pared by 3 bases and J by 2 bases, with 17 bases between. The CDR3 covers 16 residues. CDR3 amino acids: CASSQAVAVLPYEQYF. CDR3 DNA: TGCGCCAGCAGCCAGGCCGTAGCGGTCCTTCCCTACGAGCAGTACTTC.

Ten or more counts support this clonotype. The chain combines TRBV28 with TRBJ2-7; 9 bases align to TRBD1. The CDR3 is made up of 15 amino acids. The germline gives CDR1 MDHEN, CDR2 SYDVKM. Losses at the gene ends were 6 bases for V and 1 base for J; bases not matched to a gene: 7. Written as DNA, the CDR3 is TGTGCCAGCAGCACGGGACAGGGAGGGTCCTACGAGCAGTACTTC. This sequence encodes CASSTGQGGSYEQYF.